The rows below give T cell receptor beta chains drawn from one sample of a study of T cells after yellow fever vaccination. Using its own MiXCR run on the 5' RACE reads, TCRdb lists one record per CDR3 protein. The data show about 350,000 distinct CDR3 sequences, around 13% seen once. The sequencing used CD4+ T cells sorted from PBMCs, collected 15 days after the yellow fever booster vaccination. All receptors come from a man aged 18 to 29 who received the YFV17D yellow fever vaccine. Both conserved end residues are part of each CDR3. D genes are given only for firm matches. Clone sizes are given selectively: once, few, many, or a class where the clone is expanded.

>NA|TRBD2|TRBV7-2|TRBJ2-5
CASSLGSLAGGLLETQYF
TGTGCCAGCAGCTTAGGGAGTCTAGCGGGGGGACTCTTAGAGACCCAGTACTTC
>few|TRBD1|TRBV7-9|TRBJ1-2
CASMGGNDRANYGYTF
TGTGCCAGCATGGGTGGGAATGACAGGGCTAACTATGGCTACACCTTC
>few|NA|TRBV4-3|TRBJ2-3
CASSQAHAQLTDTQYF
TGCGCCAGCAGCCAAGCCCACGCACAGCTTACAGATACGCAGTATTTT
>few|NA|TRBV5-1|TRBJ2-3
CASSSDSPLVTDTQYF
TGCGCCAGCAGCTCAGACAGTCCCCTTGTCACAGATACGCAGTATTTT
>few|TRBD1|TRBV4-2|TRBJ1-2
CASSGQDYGYTF
TGTGCCAGCAGCGGACAGGACTATGGCTACACCTTC
>NA|NA|TRBV4-2|TRBJ1-6
CASSQDRALHF
TGTGCCAGCAGCCAAGATCGAGCCCTCCACTTT
>many|NA|TRBV18|TRBJ1-1
CASSPQPRAEAFF
TGTGCCAGCTCACCTCAACCACGGGCTGAAGCTTTCTTT
>few|TRBD1|TRBV2|TRBJ2-5
CASTWGQQETQYF
TGTGCCAGCACCTGGGGACAGCAAGAGACCCAGTACTTC
>NA|NA|TRBV5-1|TRBJ2-5
CASSAGAVGETQYF
TGCGCCAGCAGCGCCGGGGCCGTGGGGGAGACCCAGTACTTC
>few|NA|TRBV20-1|TRBJ1-1
CSARTKPLVNTEAFF
TGCAGTGCTCGCACGAAGCCCCTCGTGAACACTGAAGCTTTCTTT
>few|NA|TRBV20-1|TRBJ2-4
CSASQRAKNIQYF
TGCAGTGCTAGTCAGAGAGCCAAAAACATTCAGTACTTC
>few|NA|TRBV12-3/TRBV12-4|TRBJ1-3
CASSLSSGGNTIYF
TGTGCCAGCAGCCTAAGTTCAGGGGGAAACACCATATATTTT
>NA|NA|TRBV10-3|TRBJ1-2
CAISEGPEGYGYTF
TGTGCCATCAGTGAGGGACCGGAGGGCTATGGCTACACCTTC
>few|NA|TRBV5-6|TRBJ2-2
CASSFSVTANTGELFF
TGTGCCAGCAGCTTTTCTGTGACAGCTAACACCGGGGAGCTGTTTTTT
>NA|NA|TRBV7-8|TRBJ2-2
CASSLVGGTTTNTGELFF
TGTGCCAGCAGCTTAGTAGGGGGGACCACTACGAACACCGGGGAGCTGTTTTTT
>few|TRBD1|TRBV2|TRBJ2-3
CASSEVAGGRADTQYF
TGTGCCAGCAGTGAAGTGGCAGGGGGCCGGGCAGATACGCAGTATTTT
>few|NA|TRBV5-1|TRBJ2-5
CASSLGPSQETQYF
TGCGCCAGCAGCTTGGGACCGTCCCAAGAGACCCAGTACTTC
>many|TRBD1|TRBV6-1|TRBJ1-5
CASSDPGQGRDQPQHF
TGTGCCAGCAGTGACCCCGGACAGGGGAGGGATCAGCCCCAGCATTTT
>few|TRBD2|TRBV9|TRBJ2-5
CASSATISRLAGQETQYF
TGTGCCAGCAGCGCTACCATTTCGAGGCTAGCGGGGCAAGAGACCCAGTACTTC
>NA|TRBD1|TRBV4-2|TRBJ2-3
CASTKGQYPTDTQYF
TGTGCCAGTACTAAGGGACAGTACCCCACAGATACGCAGTATTTT
>few|TRBD1|TRBV5-6|TRBJ1-2
CASSATRDRGAHGGYTF
TGTGCCAGCAGCGCAACCCGGGACAGGGGTGCTCATGGGGGCTACACCTTC
>NA|NA|TRBV5-6|TRBJ2-2
CASSAGGPRTGELFF
TGTGCCAGCAGCGCCGGCGGCCCAAGGACCGGGGAGCTGTTTTTT
>few|TRBD2|TRBV12-3/TRBV12-4|TRBJ2-7
CASSLYRLAGGREQYF
TGTGCCAGCAGTTTGTACCGGCTAGCGGGGGGTCGCGAGCAGTACTTC
>few|NA|TRBV12-3/TRBV12-4|TRBJ1-2
CASRENMEGYTF
TGTGCCAGCAGGGAGAACATGGAGGGCTACACCTTC
>few|TRBD1|TRBV7-2|TRBJ1-1
CASSLWTGNTEAFF
TGTGCCAGCAGCTTATGGACAGGGAACACTGAAGCTTTCTTT
>many|NA|TRBV7-6|TRBJ2-1
CASSPGEERNEQFF
TGTGCCAGCAGTCCCGGGGAGGAAAGGAATGAGCAGTTCTTC
>NA|NA|TRBV9|TRBJ1-2
CASSPSSTYGYTF
TGTGCCAGCAGCCCTTCTTCTACCTATGGCTACACCTTC
>many|NA|TRBV6-1|TRBJ1-5
CASSEVRGDPQHF
TGTGCCAGCAGTGAAGTACGGGGAGATCCCCAGCATTTT
>few|TRBD1|TRBV25-1|TRBJ1-5
CASSEAGTGSNQPQHF
TGTGCCAGCAGTGAAGCCGGGACAGGGAGCAATCAGCCCCAGCATTTT
>NA|NA|TRBV5-1|TRBJ1-1
CASSGGWNTEAFF
TGCGCCAGCAGCGGAGGGTGGAACACTGAAGCTTTCTTT
>few|NA|TRBV10-3|TRBJ1-3
CAVEERSGNTIYF
TGTGCCGTGGAGGAGAGGTCTGGAAACACCATATATTTT
>NA|NA|TRBV7-9|TRBJ1-5
CASSDPYSNQPQHF
TGTGCCAGCAGTGATCCTTATAGCAATCAGCCCCAGCATTTT